The text below deals with one T cell receptor beta chain. Germline values: CDR1 MNHEY, CDR2 SVGAGI. The CDR3 is made up of 13 amino acids. Trimming left V 2 bases short and J 5 bases short, with 9 bases between. A multiplex PCR was run with 60 Vbeta primers and 13 Jbeta primers. Repertoires were generated with immunoSEQ multiplex PCR, while TCRdb's copy carries only in-frame clones and drops some. The data show 150,000 to 200,000 clones, around 80% seen once. These data belong to a study of cytomegalovirus exposure and HLA in healthy donors. The sequence derives from a man aged 35-49 years in good health and CMV-seronegative. The chain is built from TRBV6-5 and TRBJ1-1; D perhaps matches TRBD1 (5 bases). The sequenced sample was PBMCs. CDR3 sequence (DNA): TGTGCCAGCAGTTACCGGGGGGGGACTGAAGCTTTCTTT. This encodes CASSYRGGTEAFF.